This TCR beta chain was recovered during a study of cytomegalovirus exposure and HLA in healthy donors. Vbeta (60) and Jbeta (13) primers were used in the PCR. Sequenced by immunoSEQ multiplex PCR; TCRdb stores in-frame clones only, minus some. The sample has around 240,000 clones; about 81% are singletons. Overall study findings and caveats: A few CMV-associated chains were confirmed in vitro to be specific for CMV antigens.

This clone was recorded only once. No antigen is known for it. In germline, CDR1 is SEHNR, CDR2 FQNEAQ (reference sequence). CDR3 length: 12 residues. The ends were cut back, 5 bases at V and 3 bases at J, with 5 bases in the middle. The chain links TRBV7-9 to TRBJ2-1; no definite D call. This TCR derives from a woman aged 35 to 49 in good health and CMV-seropositive. Sequenced input: PBMCs. The CDR3 spells CASSPLYNEQFF. The CDR3 DNA reads as TGTGCCAGCAGCCCTCTCTACAATGAGCAGTTCTTC.